The 3 T cell receptor beta chains below all came from one sample that was sequenced in a study of cytomegalovirus exposure and HLA in healthy donors. TCRdb keeps only in-frame clones here, not all; method: immunoSEQ multiplex PCR. The sample has 150,000 to 200,000 clones, approximately 83% seen once. The sample taken for sequencing was PBMCs. The origin of the receptors is a woman under 30 in good health and CMV-seropositive.

The chain has TRBV29-1 and TRBJ1-4, with D maybe TRBD1 (6 bases). Per germline, CDR1 SQVTM and CDR2 ANQGSEA. V dropped 4 bases and J dropped 8 bases, with 14 bases sitting between them. The CDR3 runs 13 residues. The DNA for the CDR3 is TGCAGCGTTGGAGAGGGGGGGCGGGAAAAACTGTTTTTT. This translates into CSVGEGGREKLFF.

The chain combines TRBV4-1 with TRBJ2-5; D not certain. Germline assignment: CDR1 MGHRA and CDR2 YSYEKL. Trimming pared 0 bases from V and 2 bases from J, leaving 10 bases between. The CDR3 sequence is 15 residues long. The CDR3 is CASSQDLSGQETQYF. CDR3 bases: TGCGCCAGCAGCCAAGATCTGTCAGGACAAGAGACCCAGTACTTC.

About this clone itself: The same CDR3 can be traced to other DNA sequences in this sample. V usage is TRBV5-1 and J usage is TRBJ2-2, with 10 bases lining up with TRBD1. The J segment lost 4 bases and the V segment lost 0 bases, leaving 0 bases of the junction unmatched. CDR1 is SGHRS, CDR2 YFSETQ, per germline. The CDR3 has 15 amino acids. The CDR3: CASSLGDRGTGELFF. The CDR3 DNA reads TGCGCCAGCAGCTTGGGGGACAGGGGCACCGGGGAGCTGTTTTTT.